This TCR beta chain was sequenced in a study of CD8 T cells in Susac syndrome. Blood CD8+ and CD4+ T cells underwent high-throughput TCR beta sequencing. Treatment-naive patients with stable or active relapsing-remitting disease served as multiple sclerosis controls. FACS was used to enrich TEMRA cells, whereas the CD8+ and CD4+ T cells were obtained by negative isolation. When the RNA was reverse transcribed, random hexamers were used with an input of about 0.5 to 1 ug. The CDR3 of TCR beta was amplified by immunoSEQ multiplex PCR across 54 Vbeta and 13 Jbeta. MiXCR, run by TCRdb on the immunoSEQ multiplex PCR reads, gives a single entry per CDR3 protein. The sample contains 140,000 or so distinct CDR3 sequences, about 95% of which appear only once. The CDR3 totals 14 residues. J lost 7 bases, V lost 9 bases, and 14 bases had no gene match. Germline-derived CDR1 and CDR2 are LNHDA and SQIVND (reference sequence).

The chain links TRBV19 to TRBJ2-5, with 7 bases fitting TRBD1. This receptor was identified in a human donor with multiple sclerosis. What was sequenced was CD4+ T cells from PBMCs. CDR3 in amino acids: CASSRDRQTGTQYF. The CDR3 DNA sequence: TGTGCCAGCTCTAGGGACAGACAGACAGGGACCCAGTACTTC.